This T cell receptor beta chain appears in the sequencing data of a study of response to subunit inactivated influenza vaccine (dated by TCRdb to about 2018). General notes on the study: Deep quantitative profiling of the T cell receptor repertoire was used in the study to follow responses to a trivalent subunit inactivated influenza vaccine.

At the junction V is shortened by 7 bases and J by 0 bases; bases outside the gene matches: 4. Measured from the cysteine to the phenylalanine, the CDR3 is 13 residues long. The CDR3 DNA has 39 bases and is translated from base 1. Looking up the germline V gene (reference sequence) yields CDR1 DFQATT and CDR2 SNEGSKA. A word on this clonotype: Which antigen it targets is not known. No much larger clone exists at a distance of one base, and base qualities are not known.

Overall study results and their limits: The authors proposed that each seasonal influenza vaccination may bring in only a limited number of new T cells.

Library method: RT-PCR. Sequencing took place on an Illumina HiSeq 2500. TCRdb took the public reads, trimmed them with fastp at Q25, ran MiXCR for clone calling and kept in-frame beta chains. Rows matching on CDR3 protein sequence are summarized as one entry with the most common DNA and genes. This sample holds about 540,000 distinct CDR3 sequences; under 25% were observed only once. The ten top clones hold approximately 3% of the sample. The sample also formed part of further work on T cells expressing NK-cell markers. The second investigation adds: TCR beta cDNA libraries were prepared using 5'RACE template switching, which introduced a universal primer site and unique molecular identifiers. About 8 donors provided sorted CD3+CD56+NKG2C+, CD3+CD56+NKG2C- and CD3+CD56-NKG2C+ T-cell subsets, whose TCR beta-chain repertoires were profiled. Among the eight sequenced donors, only one was HCMV-seronegative, while the other seven were HCMV-seropositive. To restrict sorting to alphabetaTCR-expressing T cells, an anti-gammadeltaTCR antibody was added in several experiments. In more than five donors, the dominant CD3+CD56+NKG2C+ clonotypes ranked among the top 10 CD8+ clonotypes, making up about 1.0-7.5% of CD8+ T cells. Those dominant clonotypes were again the most abundant among CD3+CD56-NKG2C+ cells in four donors, at roughly 25-60.1%. Whether the expanded NKG2C-expressing T cell clones were specific for HCMV antigens remained unclear. All eight donors whose samples were sequenced were randomly selected healthy volunteers, three of them men and five women. HCMV serostatus was determined by detecting HCMV-specific IgG in serum with a commercial ELISA kit. Peripheral blood mononuclear cells were isolated from blood by Ficoll density gradient centrifugation. Magnetic immunoseparation with Miltenyi isolation kits was used to isolate CD4+ and CD8+ T cells from PBMC. Priming for cDNA synthesis came from the TCR beta constant segment, and two successive PCR amplification steps followed. Sequencing of the libraries produced 2 x 150 bp reads on Illumina HiSeq 2000/2500, MiSeq or NextSeq. MIGEC handled demultiplexing of the reads and grouping by UMI, while MiTCR was used to assemble and quantify clonotypes. To remove erroneous sequences, TCR cDNA sequences were retained only when supported by two or more reads. The tcR package was used for downstream repertoire analysis, and clonotypes were matched across fractions by CDR3 nucleotide sequence plus V segment. VDJmatch was used to annotate antigen specificity against VDJdb, with one amino acid substitution allowed in CDR3.

The TCR sequence derives from a man aged 45 to 65 who received an inactivated influenza vaccine. Donor details come from another sample of the same person, matched by shared clones. Sequenced material: CD4+ T cells sorted from PBMCs, taken 12 days after vaccination. The chain is encoded by TRBV20-1 joined to TRBJ2-3; the central 7 bases match TRBD2. The nucleotide sequence is TGCAGTGGATTTAGCGGGAGCACAGATACGCAGTATTTT. It encodes CSGFSGSTDTQYF.